The entry below describes one T cell receptor (beta chain). This sample is part of a study of human T cells and chemical hapten exposure. The study's library attached unique molecular identifiers to single cDNA molecules. Via MiXCR, TCRdb re-called the RACE reads, giving one row per CDR3 protein. The repertoire holds approximately 33,000 distinct CDR3 sequences, with 7% to 8.5% as singletons. This CDR3 has 14 amino acids. Germline V gene lookup returns CDR1 KGHSH and CDR2 LQKENI. Trimming took off 1 base at V and 3 bases at J, with 9 bases between the two ends. Sample time point: healthy volunteer bleed at 2 weeks. The template was total RNA from unfractionated whole blood.

The specimen was whole blood. The source of this sequence is a human donor in good health. Some clones in this sample may be carry-over from other donors' samples. The chain is built from TRBV18 and TRBJ1-1; perhaps TRBD1 as D (6 bases). The CDR3: CASSPLKGDTEAFF. CDR3 in DNA: TGTGCCAGCTCACCACTAAAGGGGGACACTGAAGCTTTCTTT.